These T cell receptor beta chains were read from a single sample in a study of identical twins. TCRdb called the 5' RACE reads again in MiXCR, with one record for every CDR3 protein. The table records 420,000 or so distinct CDR3 sequences, roughly 20% of them present only once. The sample taken for sequencing was naive T cells sorted from blood. The receptor set was obtained from a man aged 50-59 years in good health. Both conserved end residues are part of each CDR3. A D gene is named only where the DNA matches it firmly. Expanded clones are given a class, and other clones once, few, many or no size at all.

j_gene,abundance,v_gene,d_gene,CDR3aa,CDR3nt
TRBJ2-2,few,TRBV20-1,.,CSARESGELFF,TGCAGTGCTAGAGAGAGCGGGGAGCTGTTTTTT
TRBJ2-7,many,TRBV20-1,.,CSALGQDSYEQYF,TGCAGTGCTTTAGGGCAAGACTCCTACGAGCAGTACTTC
TRBJ2-7,many,TRBV20-1,TRBD1,CSARGTGSMAYEQYF,TGCAGTGCTAGAGGGACAGGTAGCATGGCCTACGAGCAGTACTTC
TRBJ1-2,few,TRBV10-3,.,CAIMSGVGYTF,TGTGCCATCATGTCCGGAGTCGGCTACACCTTC
TRBJ2-3,few,TRBV6-5,TRBD2,CASSYSSGGRTDTQYF,TGTGCCAGCAGTTACTCTAGCGGGGGACGCACAGATACGCAGTATTTT
TRBJ1-1,.,TRBV7-3,.,CASSTGLAGTEAFF,TGTGCCAGCAGCACTGGACTGGCCGGGACTGAAGCTTTCTTT
TRBJ2-1,.,TRBV7-6,TRBD2,CASSSPRGGRGTYNEQFF,TGTGCCAGCAGCTCCCCAAGGGGCGGGAGAGGAACCTACAATGAGCAGTTCTTC
TRBJ1-6,few,TRBV12-3/TRBV12-4,.,CASKNSYNSPLHF,TGTGCCAGCAAAAACTCCTATAATTCACCCCTCCACTTT
TRBJ2-7,.,TRBV15,TRBD1,CATSRGTGSYEQYF,TGTGCCACCAGCAGAGGGACAGGCTCCTACGAGCAGTACTTC
TRBJ1-5,many,TRBV4-1,.,CASSQEATGRHQPQHF,TGCGCCAGCAGCCAAGAGGCCACAGGGCGCCATCAGCCCCAGCATTTT
TRBJ2-7,.,TRBV4-3,.,CASSQVGGRVYEQYF,TGCGCCAGCAGCCAAGTCGGCGGCAGGGTCTACGAGCAGTACTTC
TRBJ2-5,few,TRBV10-3,.,CAISESWGLGGTEETQYF,TGTGCCATCAGTGAGTCGTGGGGTCTCGGGGGTACCGAAGAGACCCAGTACTTC
TRBJ2-1,.,TRBV7-2,TRBD2,CASSFTGTRMNEQFF,TGTGCCAGCAGCTTCACAGGGACTAGGATGAATGAGCAGTTCTTC
TRBJ2-1,few,TRBV3-1,.,CASSQTGHEQFF,TGTGCCAGCAGCCAAACGGGCCATGAGCAGTTCTTC
TRBJ2-1,many,TRBV7-2,.,CASSPIEGGSYNEQFF,TGTGCCAGCAGCCCCATAGAGGGGGGGTCCTACAATGAGCAGTTCTTC
TRBJ2-1,.,TRBV29-1,.,CSVLTSPVEQFF,TGCAGCGTCCTAACCTCACCCGTAGAGCAGTTCTTC
TRBJ1-2,few,TRBV11-2,.,CASSLSGYYGYTF,TGTGCCAGCAGCTTAAGCGGCTACTATGGCTACACCTTC
TRBJ2-7,.,TRBV18,.,CASSHPGHYEQYF,TGTGCCAGCTCCCATCCCGGTCACTACGAGCAGTACTTC
TRBJ1-2,few,TRBV10-3,.,CAISESWVNYGYPF,TGTGCCATCAGTGAGTCGTGGGTAAACTATGGCTACCCCTTC
TRBJ2-7,few,TRBV18,.,CASSPDMGQPNQYF,TGTGCCAGCTCACCAGATATGGGGCAGCCCAATCAGTACTTC
TRBJ2-7,many,TRBV20-1,.,CSAKNPQGPSYEQYF,TGCAGTGCCAAGAACCCACAGGGACCCTCCTACGAGCAGTACTTC
TRBJ2-7,many,TRBV6-2/TRBV6-3,TRBD1,CASSYPMAGQGTHEQYF,TGTGCCAGCAGTTACCCGATGGCTGGACAGGGTACCCACGAGCAGTACTTC
TRBJ1-6,once,TRBV4-2,TRBD1,CASSPLDRAGPDNSPLHF,TGTGCCAGCAGCCCCTTAGACAGGGCGGGTCCGGATAATTCACCCCTCCACTTT
TRBJ1-4,.,TRBV6-1,TRBD1,CASRDRTGGEKLFF,TGTGCCAGCAGGGACCGGACAGGGGGTGAAAAACTGTTTTTT
TRBJ2-7,many,TRBV3-1,.,CASSQGTTYEQYF,TGTGCCAGCAGCCAAGGGACTACCTACGAGCAGTACTTC
TRBJ2-7,many,TRBV5-1,TRBD1,CASRTGTGKNEQYF,TGCGCCAGCAGAACCGGGACAGGGAAGAACGAGCAGTACTTC
TRBJ1-5,.,TRBV20-1,.,CSARTPLSPGAHSNQPQHF,TGCAGTGCTAGGACCCCTTTATCACCAGGGGCGCATAGCAATCAGCCCCAGCATTTT
TRBJ2-5,.,TRBV18,TRBD2,CASSPPFPGLAGVETQYF,TGTGCCAGCTCACCACCGTTCCCGGGACTAGCGGGGGTAGAGACCCAGTACTTC
TRBJ2-7,few,TRBV7-8,TRBD1,CASSLVQGDQQYF,TGTGCCAGCAGCTTAGTGCAGGGGGATCAGCAGTACTTC
TRBJ1-1,.,TRBV20-1,.,CSAILGTVNTEAFF,TGCAGTGCTATCCTCGGGACGGTGAACACTGAAGCTTTCTTT
TRBJ2-3,many,TRBV6-2/TRBV6-3,.,CASSNRRTSTDTQYF,TGTGCCAGCAGTAACCGACGGACAAGCACAGATACGCAGTATTTT
TRBJ1-5,many,TRBV2,.,CASSEAYSNQPQHF,TGTGCCAGCAGTGAAGCTTATAGCAATCAGCCCCAGCATTTT